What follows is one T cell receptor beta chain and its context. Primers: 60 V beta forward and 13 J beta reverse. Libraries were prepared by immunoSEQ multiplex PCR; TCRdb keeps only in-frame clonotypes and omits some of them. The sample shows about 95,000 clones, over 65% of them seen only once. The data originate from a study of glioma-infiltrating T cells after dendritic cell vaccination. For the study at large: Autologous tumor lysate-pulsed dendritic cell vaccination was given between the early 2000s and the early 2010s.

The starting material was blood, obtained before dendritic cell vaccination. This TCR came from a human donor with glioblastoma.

The CDR3 is CASSLGHPNQPQHF. As DNA, the CDR3 is TGTGCCAGCAGCTTGGGACACCCTAATCAGCCCCAGCATTTT. The rearrangement links TRBV5-5 to TRBJ1-5, with D unclear. Trimming took 0 bases from V and 4 from J, leaving 8 bases between them. The CDR3 runs 14 residues. Germline assignment: CDR1 SGHKS and CDR2 YYEKEE (reference sequence).